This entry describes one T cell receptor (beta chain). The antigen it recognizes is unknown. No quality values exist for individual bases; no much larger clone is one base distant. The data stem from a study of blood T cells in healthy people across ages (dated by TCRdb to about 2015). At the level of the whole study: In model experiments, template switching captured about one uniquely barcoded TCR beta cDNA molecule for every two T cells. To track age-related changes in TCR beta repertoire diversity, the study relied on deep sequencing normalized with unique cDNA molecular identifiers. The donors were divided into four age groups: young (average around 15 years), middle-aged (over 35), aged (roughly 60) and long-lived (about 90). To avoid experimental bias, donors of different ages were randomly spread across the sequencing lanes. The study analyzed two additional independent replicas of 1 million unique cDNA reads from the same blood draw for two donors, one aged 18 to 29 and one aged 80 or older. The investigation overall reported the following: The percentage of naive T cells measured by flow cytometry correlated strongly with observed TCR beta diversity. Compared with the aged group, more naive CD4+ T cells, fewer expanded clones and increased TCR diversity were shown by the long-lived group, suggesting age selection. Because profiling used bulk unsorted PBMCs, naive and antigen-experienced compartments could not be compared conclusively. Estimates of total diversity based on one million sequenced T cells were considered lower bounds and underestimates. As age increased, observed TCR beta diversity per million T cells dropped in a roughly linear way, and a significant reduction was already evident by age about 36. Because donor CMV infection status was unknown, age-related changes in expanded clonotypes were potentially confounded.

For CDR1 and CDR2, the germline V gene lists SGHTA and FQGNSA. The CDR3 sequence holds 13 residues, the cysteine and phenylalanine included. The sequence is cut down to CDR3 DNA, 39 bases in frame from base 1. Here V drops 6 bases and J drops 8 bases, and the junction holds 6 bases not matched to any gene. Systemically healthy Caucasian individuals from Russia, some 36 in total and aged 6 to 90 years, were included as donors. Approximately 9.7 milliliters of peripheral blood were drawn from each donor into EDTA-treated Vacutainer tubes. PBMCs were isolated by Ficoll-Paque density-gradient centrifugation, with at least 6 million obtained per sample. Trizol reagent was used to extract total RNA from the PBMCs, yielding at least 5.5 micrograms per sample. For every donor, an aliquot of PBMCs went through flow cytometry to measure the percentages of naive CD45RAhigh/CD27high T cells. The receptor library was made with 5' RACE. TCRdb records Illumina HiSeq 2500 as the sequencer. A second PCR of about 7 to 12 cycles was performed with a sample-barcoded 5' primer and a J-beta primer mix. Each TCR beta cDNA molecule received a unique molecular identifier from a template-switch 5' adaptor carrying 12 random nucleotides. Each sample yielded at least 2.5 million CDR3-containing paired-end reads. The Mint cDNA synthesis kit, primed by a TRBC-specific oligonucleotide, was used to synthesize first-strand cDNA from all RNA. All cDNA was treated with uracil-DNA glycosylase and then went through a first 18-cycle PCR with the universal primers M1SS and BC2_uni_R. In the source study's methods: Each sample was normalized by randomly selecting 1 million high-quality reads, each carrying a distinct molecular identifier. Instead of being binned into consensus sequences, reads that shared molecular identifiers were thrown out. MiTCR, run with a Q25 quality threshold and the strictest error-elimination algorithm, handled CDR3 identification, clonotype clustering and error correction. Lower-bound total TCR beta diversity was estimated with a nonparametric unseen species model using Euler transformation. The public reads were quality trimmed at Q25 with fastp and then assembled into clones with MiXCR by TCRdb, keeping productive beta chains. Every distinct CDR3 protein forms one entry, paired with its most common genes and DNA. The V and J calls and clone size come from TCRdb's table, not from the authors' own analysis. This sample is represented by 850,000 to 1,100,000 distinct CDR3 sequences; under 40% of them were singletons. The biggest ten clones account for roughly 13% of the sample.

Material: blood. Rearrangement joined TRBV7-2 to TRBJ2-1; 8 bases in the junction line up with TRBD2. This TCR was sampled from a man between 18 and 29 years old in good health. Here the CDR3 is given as CASSTGGVDEQFF. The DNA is TGTGCCAGCAGTACCGGGGGGGTGGATGAGCAGTTCTTC.